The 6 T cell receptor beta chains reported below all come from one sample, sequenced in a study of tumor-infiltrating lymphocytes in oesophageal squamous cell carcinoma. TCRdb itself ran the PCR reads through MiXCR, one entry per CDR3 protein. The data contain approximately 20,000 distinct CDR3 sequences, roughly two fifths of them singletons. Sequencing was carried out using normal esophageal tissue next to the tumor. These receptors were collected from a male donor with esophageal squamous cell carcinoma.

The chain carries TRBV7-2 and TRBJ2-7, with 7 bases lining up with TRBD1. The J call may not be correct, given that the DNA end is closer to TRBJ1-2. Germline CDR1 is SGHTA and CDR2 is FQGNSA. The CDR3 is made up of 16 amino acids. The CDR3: CASSASSGGGNYGYTF. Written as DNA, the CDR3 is TGTGCCAGCAGCGCCTCGTCAGGGGGAGGAAACTATGGCTACACCTTC.

This chain's CDR3 is CASSFAGMGETQYF. The DNA of the CDR3 is TGTGCCAGCAGCTTCGCAGGGATGGGAGAGACCCAGTACTTC. The chain combines TRBV27 with TRBJ2-5, with a weak D call TRBD1 (5 bases). Germline CDR1 and CDR2: MNHEY and SMNVEV (reference sequence). The CDR3 has 14 residues. Trimming removed 6 bases at V and 4 bases at J, with 15 bases between.

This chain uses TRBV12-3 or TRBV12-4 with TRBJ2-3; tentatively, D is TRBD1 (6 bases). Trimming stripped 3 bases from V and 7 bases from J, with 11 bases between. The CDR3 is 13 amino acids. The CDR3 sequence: CASSLGQGYTQYF. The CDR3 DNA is TGTGCCAGCAGTTTGGGGCAGGGGTATACGCAGTATTTT.

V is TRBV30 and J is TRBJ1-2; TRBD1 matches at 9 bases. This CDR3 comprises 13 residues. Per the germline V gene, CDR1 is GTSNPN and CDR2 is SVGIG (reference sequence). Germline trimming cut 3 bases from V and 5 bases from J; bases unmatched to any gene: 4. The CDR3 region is CAWRRGQGYGYTF. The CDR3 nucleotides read TGTGCCTGGAGAAGAGGACAGGGGTATGGCTACACCTTC.

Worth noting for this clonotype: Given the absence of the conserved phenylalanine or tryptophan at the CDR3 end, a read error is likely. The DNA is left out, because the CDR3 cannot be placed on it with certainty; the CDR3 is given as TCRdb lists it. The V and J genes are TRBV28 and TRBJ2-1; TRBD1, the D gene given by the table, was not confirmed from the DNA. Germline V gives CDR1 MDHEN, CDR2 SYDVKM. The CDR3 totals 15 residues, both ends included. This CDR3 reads CASLDRSYEGQYFGN.

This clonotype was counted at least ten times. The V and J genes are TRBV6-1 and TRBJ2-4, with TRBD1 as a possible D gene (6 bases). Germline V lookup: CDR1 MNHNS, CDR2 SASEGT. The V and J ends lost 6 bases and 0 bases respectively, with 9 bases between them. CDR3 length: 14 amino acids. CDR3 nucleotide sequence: TGTGCCAGCAGCAGGGGAGTAGCCAAAAACATTCAGTACTTC. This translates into CASSRGVAKNIQYF.